These 6 T cell receptor beta chains share one sample of origin, sequenced in a study of shared clonotypes between healthy human individuals. Naive CD8 cells comprised CD45RO-negative, CCR7-positively selected cells, excluding terminally differentiated effector memory CD45RA+ cells. Some clones are missing from TCRdb's copy, which holds only in-frame ones; the method was immunoSEQ multiplex PCR. This sample has around 2,000,000 clones, with about 94% found just once. The specimen was naive CD8+ T cells sorted from blood. All receptors come from a man younger than 35 in good health.

About this clone: One junction end does not reproduce the germline sequence, and a read error may be involved. This sequence joins TRBV7-7 and TRBJ2-1, with D perhaps TRBD1 (5 bases). The germline CDR1 and CDR2 sequences are SSHAT and FNYEAQ (reference sequence). This CDR3 contains 13 residues. The CDR3 bases are TGTGCTAGCAGCTCCTCCTGGGGCCATGAGCAGTTCTTC. It specifies CASSSSWGHEQFF. The full variable domain, rest sourced from reference TRBV7-7 and TRBJ2-1, is GAGVSQSPRYKVTKRGQDVTLRCDPISSHATLYWYQQALGQGPEFLTYFNYEAQPDKSGLPSDRFSAERPEGSISTLTIQRTEQRDSAMYRCASSSSWGHEQFFGPGTRLTVL.

V and J are TRBV4-1 and TRBJ2-2; tentative D call: TRBD2 (5 bases). The CDR3 contains 14 residues. The V end was cut by 4 bases, the J end by 9 bases, with 15 bases between. Per germline, CDR1 MGHRA and CDR2 YSYEKL. Here the CDR3 reads CASSRLLDTWELFF. The CDR3 DNA sequence: TGCGCCAGCAGCCGCTTACTAGATACCTGGGAGCTGTTTTTT.

The CDR3 reads CASSPPGGGTVGTDTQYF. As DNA, the CDR3 is TGCGCCAGCAGCCCCCCCGGCGGGGGAACGGTAGGCACAGATACGCAGTATTTT. The chain carries TRBV4-1 and TRBJ2-3; 7 bases fit TRBD2. CDR3 length: 18 amino acids. The trim removed 4 bases at V and 1 base at J, leaving 14 bases unmatched. Germline CDR1 and CDR2: MGHRA and YSYEKL.

Comment on this clone: The same CDR3 also results from other DNA sequences found in this sample. The CDR3 region is CASSYVTGGYEQYF. As DNA, the CDR3 is TGTGCCAGCAGTTACGTGACAGGGGGTTACGAGCAGTACTTC. The gene calls are TRBV6-6 and TRBJ2-7, with 9 bases identical to TRBD1. Germline V gene sequence: CDR1 MNHNY, CDR2 SVGAGI (reference sequence). The CDR3 length is 14 residues. V was pared by 2 bases and J by 4 bases, with 3 bases of the junction left unmatched.

This sequence joins TRBV13 and TRBJ1-1; D may be TRBD1 (6 bases). The CDR3 runs to 15 residues. Per germline, CDR1 PRHDT and CDR2 FYEKMQ (reference sequence). Trimming took 3 bases from V and 3 from J, leaving 14 bases between them. In DNA, the CDR3 is TGTGCCAGCAGCTTTTCTCCGAGGGGGGACACTGAAGCTTTCTTT. This encodes CASSFSPRGDTEAFF.

For this clone: Additional DNA sequences in this sample encode the identical CDR3. The chain is built from TRBV5-1 and TRBJ1-1, with D uncertain. CDR3 size: 15 residues. Trimming took off 1 base at V and 0 bases at J, with 10 bases between the two ends. CDR1 and CDR2 (germline): SGHRS, YFSETQ. DNA for the CDR3: TGCGCCAGCAGCTTGTCCAGGACTATGAACACTGAAGCTTTCTTT. Its translation is CASSLSRTMNTEAFF. Supplemented by reference TRBV5-1 and TRBJ1-1, the full variable domain reads KAGVTQTPRYLIKTRGQQVTLSCSPISGHRSVSWYQQTPGQGLQFLFEYFSETQRNKGNFPGRFSGRQFSNSRSEMNVSTLELGDSALYLCASSLSRTMNTEAFFGQGTRLTVV.